This TCR beta chain was found in a study of HIV-infected patients and healthy controls. This clonotype has at least ten counts. Reverse transcription used about 500 ng RNA and constant-region primers for alpha and beta. Separate chain-specific third strand synthesis with multiplexing indices produced the alpha and beta libraries. A 5' RACE adapter with a random hexamer and the SP2 primer site was joined to cDNA. One entry per CDR3 protein, called by TCRdb with MiXCR from the 5' RACE reads. The repertoire consists of 15,000 to 20,000 distinct CDR3 sequences, with under 9.5% occurring once and the leading ten covering approximately 22%. Antiretroviral therapy had run roughly three months, about 14 weeks, before follow-up blood collection. All unsorted peripheral T cells were captured because whole blood was used without fractionation. The sequencing used blood, collected during antiretroviral therapy. The TCR comes from an adult with HIV infection.

The CDR3 region has the DNA TGTGCCACCAGTGATAGTTTGTCCCAGCATTTT. This codes for CATSDSLSQHF. The genes are TRBV24-1 and TRBJ1-5; D unresolved. CDR3 length: 11 residues. CDR1 KGHDR and CDR2 SFDVKD come from the germline V gene. With 3 bases removed from V and 11 bases from J, the gap between germline ends came to 7 bases.